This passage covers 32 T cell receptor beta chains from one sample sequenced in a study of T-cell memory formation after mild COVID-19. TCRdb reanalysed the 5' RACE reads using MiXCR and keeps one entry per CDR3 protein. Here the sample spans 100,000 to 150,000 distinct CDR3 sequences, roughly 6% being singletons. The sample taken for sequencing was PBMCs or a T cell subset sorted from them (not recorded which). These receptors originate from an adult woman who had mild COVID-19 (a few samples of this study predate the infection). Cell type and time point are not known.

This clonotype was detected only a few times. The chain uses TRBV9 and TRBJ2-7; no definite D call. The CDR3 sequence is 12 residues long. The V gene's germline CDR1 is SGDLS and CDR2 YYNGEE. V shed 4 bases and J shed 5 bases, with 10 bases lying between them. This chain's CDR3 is CASSKDKDEQYF. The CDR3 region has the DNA TGTGCCAGCAGCAAAGATAAGGACGAGCAGTACTTC.

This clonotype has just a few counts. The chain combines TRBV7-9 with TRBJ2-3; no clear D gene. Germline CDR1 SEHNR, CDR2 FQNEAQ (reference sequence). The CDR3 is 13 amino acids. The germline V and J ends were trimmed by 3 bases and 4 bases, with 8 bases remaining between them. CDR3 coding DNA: TGTGCCAGCAGCTTGCGACGAGCAGATACGCAGTATTTT. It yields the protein CASSLRRADTQYF.

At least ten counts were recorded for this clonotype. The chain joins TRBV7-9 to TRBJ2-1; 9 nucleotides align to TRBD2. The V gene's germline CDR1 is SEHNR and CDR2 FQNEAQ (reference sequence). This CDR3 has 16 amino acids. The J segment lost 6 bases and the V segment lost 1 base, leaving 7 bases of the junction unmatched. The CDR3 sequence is CASSLERGAPINEQFF. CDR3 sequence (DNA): TGTGCCAGCAGCTTAGAGCGGGGGGCCCCGATCAATGAGCAGTTCTTC.

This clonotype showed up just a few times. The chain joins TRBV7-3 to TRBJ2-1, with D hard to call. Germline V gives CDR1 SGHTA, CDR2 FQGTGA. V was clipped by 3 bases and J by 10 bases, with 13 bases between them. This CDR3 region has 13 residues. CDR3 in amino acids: CASSLGLEREQFF. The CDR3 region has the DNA TGTGCCAGCAGCTTGGGTCTGGAAAGAGAGCAGTTCTTC.

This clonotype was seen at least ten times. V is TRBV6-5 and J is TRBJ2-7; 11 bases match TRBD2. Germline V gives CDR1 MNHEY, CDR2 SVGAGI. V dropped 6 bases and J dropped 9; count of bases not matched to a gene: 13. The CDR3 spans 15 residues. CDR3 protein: CASSPMTSGKSGQYF. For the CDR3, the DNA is TGTGCCAGCAGCCCTATGACTAGCGGGAAGTCCGGGCAGTACTTC.

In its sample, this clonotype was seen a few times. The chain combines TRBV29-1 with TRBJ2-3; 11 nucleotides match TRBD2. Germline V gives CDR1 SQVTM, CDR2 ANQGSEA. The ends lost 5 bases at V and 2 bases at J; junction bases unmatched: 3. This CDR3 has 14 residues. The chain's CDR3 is CSVRLAGYTDTQYF. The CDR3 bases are TGCAGCGTTAGACTAGCGGGGTACACAGATACGCAGTATTTT.

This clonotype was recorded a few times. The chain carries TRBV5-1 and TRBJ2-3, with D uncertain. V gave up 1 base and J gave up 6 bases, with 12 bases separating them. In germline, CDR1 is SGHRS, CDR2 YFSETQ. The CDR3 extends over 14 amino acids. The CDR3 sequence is CASSLNSIRDTQYF. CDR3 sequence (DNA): TGCGCCAGCAGCTTGAACTCCATTAGGGATACGCAGTATTTT.

The CDR3 nucleotides read TGTGCCACCAGTGATTTCGGTCAGGGTACAGATACGCAGTATTTT. As protein: CATSDFGQGTDTQYF. J is TRBJ2-3 and V is TRBV24-1, with D perhaps matching TRBD1 (5 bases). In germline, CDR1 is KGHDR, CDR2 SFDVKD. The V and J ends lost 1 base and 3 bases respectively, with 10 bases between them. CDR3 length: 15 residues.

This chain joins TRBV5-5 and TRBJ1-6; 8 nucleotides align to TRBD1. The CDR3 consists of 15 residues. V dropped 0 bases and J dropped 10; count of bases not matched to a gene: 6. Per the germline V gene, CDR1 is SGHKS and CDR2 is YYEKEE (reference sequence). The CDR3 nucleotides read TGTGCCAGCAGCTTGGAGACGGACAGGGTATCACCCCTCCACTTT. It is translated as CASSLETDRVSPLHF.

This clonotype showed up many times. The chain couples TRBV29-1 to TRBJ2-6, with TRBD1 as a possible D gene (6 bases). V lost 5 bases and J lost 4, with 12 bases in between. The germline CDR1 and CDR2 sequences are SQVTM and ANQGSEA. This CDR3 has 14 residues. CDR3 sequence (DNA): TGCAGCGTTCACCAGGGGTTGGGGGCCAACGTCCTGACTTTC. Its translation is CSVHQGLGANVLTF. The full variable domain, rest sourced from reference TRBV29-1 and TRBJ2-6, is SAVISQKPSRDICQRGTSLTIQCQVDSQVTMMFWYRQQPGQSLTLIATANQGSEATYESGFVIDKFPISRPNLTFSTLTVSNMSPEDSSIYLCSVHQGLGANVLTFGAGSRLTVL.

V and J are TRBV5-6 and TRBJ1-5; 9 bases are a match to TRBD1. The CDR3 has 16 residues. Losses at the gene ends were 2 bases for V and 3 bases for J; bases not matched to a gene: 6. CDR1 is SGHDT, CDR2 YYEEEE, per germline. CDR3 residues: CASSFRGTGNNQPQHF. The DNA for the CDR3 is TGTGCCAGCAGCTTTCGCGGGACAGGGAACAATCAGCCCCAGCATTTT.

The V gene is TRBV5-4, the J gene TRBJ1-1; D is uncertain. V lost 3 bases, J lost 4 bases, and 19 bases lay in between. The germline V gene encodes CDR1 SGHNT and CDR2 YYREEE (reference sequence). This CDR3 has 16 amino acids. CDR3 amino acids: CASSSLRPREATEAFF. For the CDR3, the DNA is TGTGCCAGCAGCTCACTCAGGCCCCGTGAGGCCACTGAAGCTTTCTTT.

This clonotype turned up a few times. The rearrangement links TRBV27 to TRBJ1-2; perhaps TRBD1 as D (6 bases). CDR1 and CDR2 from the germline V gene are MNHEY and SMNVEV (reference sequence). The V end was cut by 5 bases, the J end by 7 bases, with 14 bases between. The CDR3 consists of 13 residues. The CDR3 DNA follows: TGTGCCAGCAGTATGGGGGGGCAGGCTGGCTACACCTTC. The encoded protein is CASSMGGQAGYTF.

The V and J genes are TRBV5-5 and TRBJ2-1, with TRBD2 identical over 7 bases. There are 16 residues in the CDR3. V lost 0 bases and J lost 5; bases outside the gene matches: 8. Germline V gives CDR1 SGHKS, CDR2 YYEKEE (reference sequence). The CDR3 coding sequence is TGTGCCAGCAGCTTGGCCGCCTCTAGCGGAGACAATGAGCAGTTCTTC. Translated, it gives CASSLAASSGDNEQFF.

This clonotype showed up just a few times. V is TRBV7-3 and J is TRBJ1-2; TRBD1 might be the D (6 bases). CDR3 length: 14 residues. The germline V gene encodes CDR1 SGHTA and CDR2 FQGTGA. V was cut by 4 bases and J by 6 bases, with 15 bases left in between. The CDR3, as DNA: TGTGCCAGCAGCTCCGATACAGGGTTCGATGGCTACACCTTC. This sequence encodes CASSSDTGFDGYTF.

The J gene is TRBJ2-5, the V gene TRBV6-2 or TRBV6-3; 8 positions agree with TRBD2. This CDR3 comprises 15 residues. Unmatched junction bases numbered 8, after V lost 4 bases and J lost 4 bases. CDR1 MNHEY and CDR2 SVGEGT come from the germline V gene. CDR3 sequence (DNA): TGTGCCAGCAGTTCAGAGCGGGAGAGGGGAGAGACCCAGTACTTC. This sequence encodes CASSSERERGETQYF.

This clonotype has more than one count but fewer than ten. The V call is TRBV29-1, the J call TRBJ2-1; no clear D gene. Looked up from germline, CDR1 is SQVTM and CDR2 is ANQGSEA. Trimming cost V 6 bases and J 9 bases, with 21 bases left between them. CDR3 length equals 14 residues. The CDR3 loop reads CSVKMMAGSGEQFF. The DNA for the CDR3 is TGCAGCGTGAAAATGATGGCCGGGTCTGGTGAGCAGTTCTTC.

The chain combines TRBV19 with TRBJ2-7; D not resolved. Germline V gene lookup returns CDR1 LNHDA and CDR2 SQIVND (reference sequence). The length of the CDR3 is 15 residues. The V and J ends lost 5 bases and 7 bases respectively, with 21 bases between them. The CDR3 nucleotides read TGTGCCAGTAGTCCGACCGTGGACCGAGGTCGGGAGCAGTACTTC. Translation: CASSPTVDRGREQYF.

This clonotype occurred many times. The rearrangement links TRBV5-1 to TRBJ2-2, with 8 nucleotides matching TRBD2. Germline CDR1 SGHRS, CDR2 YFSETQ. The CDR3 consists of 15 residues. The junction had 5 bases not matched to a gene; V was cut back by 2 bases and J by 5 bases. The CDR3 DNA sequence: TGCGCCAGCAGCTTTCAAGCGGGGGAAACCGGGGAGCTGTTTTTT. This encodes CASSFQAGETGELFF.

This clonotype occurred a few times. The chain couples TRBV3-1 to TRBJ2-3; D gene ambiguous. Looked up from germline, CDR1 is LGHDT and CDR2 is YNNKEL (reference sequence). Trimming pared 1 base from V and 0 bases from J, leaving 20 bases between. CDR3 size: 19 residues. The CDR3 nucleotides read TGTGCCAGCAGCCAAGTCCCCCCAGTACAAGGAGCTAGCACAGATACGCAGTATTTT. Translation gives CASSQVPPVQGASTDTQYF.

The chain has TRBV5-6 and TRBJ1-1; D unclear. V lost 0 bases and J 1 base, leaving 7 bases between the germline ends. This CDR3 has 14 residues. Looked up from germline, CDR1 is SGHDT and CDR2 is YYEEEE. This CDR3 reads CASSLAGGNTEAFF. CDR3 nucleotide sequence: TGTGCCAGCAGCTTGGCCGGTGGGAACACTGAAGCTTTCTTT.

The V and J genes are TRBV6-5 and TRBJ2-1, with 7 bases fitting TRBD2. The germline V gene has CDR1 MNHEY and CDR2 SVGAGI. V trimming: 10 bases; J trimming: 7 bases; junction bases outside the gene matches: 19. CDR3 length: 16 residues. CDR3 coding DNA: TGTGCCACCGGGGGGTATAGCGGAGGGAAGGAAAATGAGCAGTTCTTC. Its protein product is CATGGYSGGKENEQFF.

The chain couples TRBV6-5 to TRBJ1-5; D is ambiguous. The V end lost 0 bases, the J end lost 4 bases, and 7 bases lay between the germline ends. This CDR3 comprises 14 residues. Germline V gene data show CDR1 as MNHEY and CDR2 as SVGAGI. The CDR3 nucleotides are TGTGCCAGCAGTTACTCGAGGGAGAATCAGCCCCAGCATTTT. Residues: CASSYSRENQPQHF.

CDR3 sequence: CASSTGTSIGSQPQHF. CDR3 in DNA: TGTGCCAGCAGCACCGGGACATCCATTGGCAGCCAGCCCCAGCATTTT. The chain couples TRBV9 to TRBJ1-5; TRBD1 might be the D (6 bases). The CDR3 is 16 residues long. Trimming removed 4 bases from V and 7 bases from J, with 21 bases in between. Germline loops: CDR1 SGDLS, CDR2 YYNGEE.

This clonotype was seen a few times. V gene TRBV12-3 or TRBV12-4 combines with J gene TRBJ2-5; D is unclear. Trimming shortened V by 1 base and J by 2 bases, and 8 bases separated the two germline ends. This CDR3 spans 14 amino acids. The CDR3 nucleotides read TGTGCCAGCAGTTTAGTAGGAATTCAAGAGACCCAGTACTTC. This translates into CASSLVGIQETQYF.

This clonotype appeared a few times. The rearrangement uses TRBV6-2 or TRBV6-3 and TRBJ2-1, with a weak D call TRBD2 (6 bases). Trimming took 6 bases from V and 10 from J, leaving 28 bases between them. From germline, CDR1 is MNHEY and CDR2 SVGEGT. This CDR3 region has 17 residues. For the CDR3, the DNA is TGTGCCAGCAGGGGGGGTATCGGAGGGGAGGCAGGCGAGGAGCAGTTCTTC. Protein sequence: CASRGGIGGEAGEEQFF.

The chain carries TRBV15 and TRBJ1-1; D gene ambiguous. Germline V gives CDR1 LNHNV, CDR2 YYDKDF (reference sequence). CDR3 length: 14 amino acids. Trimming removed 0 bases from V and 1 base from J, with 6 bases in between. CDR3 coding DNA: TGTGCCACCAGCAGAGATCCCGGGAACACTGAAGCTTTCTTT. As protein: CATSRDPGNTEAFF. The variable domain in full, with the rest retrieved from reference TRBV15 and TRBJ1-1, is DAMVIQNPRYQVTQFGKPVTLSCSQTLNHNVMYWYQQKSSQAPKLLFHYYDKDFNNEADTPDNFQSRRPNTSFCFLDIRSPGLGDTAMYLCATSRDPGNTEAFFGQGTRLTVV.

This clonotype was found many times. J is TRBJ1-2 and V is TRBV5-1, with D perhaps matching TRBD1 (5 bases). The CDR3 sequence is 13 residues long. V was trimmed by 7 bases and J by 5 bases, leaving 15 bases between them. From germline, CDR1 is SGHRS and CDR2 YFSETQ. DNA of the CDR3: TGCGCCAGCGGGGAAGGGACGTTGTATGGCTACACCTTC. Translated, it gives CASGEGTLYGYTF.

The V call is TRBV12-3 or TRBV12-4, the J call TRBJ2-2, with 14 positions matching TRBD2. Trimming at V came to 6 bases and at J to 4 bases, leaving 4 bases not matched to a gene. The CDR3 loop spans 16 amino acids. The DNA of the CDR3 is TGTGCCAGCAGCCCCGGGACTAGCGGGAGCACCGGGGAGCTGTTTTTT. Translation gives CASSPGTSGSTGELFF.

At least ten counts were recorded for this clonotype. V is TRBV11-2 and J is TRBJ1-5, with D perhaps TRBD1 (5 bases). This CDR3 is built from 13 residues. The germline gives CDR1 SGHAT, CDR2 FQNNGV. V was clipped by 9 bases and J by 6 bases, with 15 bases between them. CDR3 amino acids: CASAAGPSQPQHF. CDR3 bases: TGTGCCAGTGCGGCAGGGCCGAGTCAGCCCCAGCATTTT.

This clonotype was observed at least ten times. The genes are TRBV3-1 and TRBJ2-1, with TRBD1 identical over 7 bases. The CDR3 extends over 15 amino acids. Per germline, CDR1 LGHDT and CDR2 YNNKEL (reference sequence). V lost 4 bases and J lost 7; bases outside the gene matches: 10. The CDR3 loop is CASSPTYRGMNEQFF. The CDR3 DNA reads TGTGCCAGCAGCCCAACGTACAGGGGAATGAATGAGCAGTTCTTC.

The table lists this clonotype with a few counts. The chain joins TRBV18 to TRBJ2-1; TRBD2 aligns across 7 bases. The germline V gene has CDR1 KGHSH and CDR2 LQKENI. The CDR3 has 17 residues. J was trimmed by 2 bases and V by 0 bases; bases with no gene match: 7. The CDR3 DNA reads TGTGCCAGCTCACCACCCCGCGAGCGGGGCCCCTACAATGAGCAGTTCTTC. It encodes CASSPPRERGPYNEQFF.